Below, one T cell receptor beta chain is given with its context. An end of the junction differs from the germline gene, which may be a read error. No cell sorting was done before RNA was extracted from the tissue. The sample is drawn from a study of tumor and adjacent non-tumor tissue in lung cancer. As for the study in general: Approximately 4.2 million productive TCRbeta reads were obtained per sample on average.

Three rounds of nested PCR, following a modified ARM-PCR protocol, produced the TCRbeta library. TCRdb recomputed calls from the multiplex PCR reads with MiXCR, one row per CDR3 protein. The sample lists 91,000 or so distinct CDR3 sequences; roughly 70% were seen once. This CDR3 is 15 amino acids long. Germline CDR1 is SGHNT and CDR2 is YYREEE (reference sequence). The TCR sequence derives from a man in his 60s with non-small cell lung cancer. The sequenced sample consisted of lung tumor tissue. The chain couples TRBV5-4 to TRBJ2-1, with D uncertain. The chain's CDR3 is CASSLKASGWNDQFF. The CDR3 DNA reads as TGTGCCAGCAGCTTGAAGGCTAGTGGGTGGAATGACCAGTTCTTC.